This TCR beta chain was obtained from a study of T cell repertoires in cytomegalovirus infection. In the study overall: Indicated by public TCR beta signatures were CMV infection and matching HLA type. Study-level points and caveats: Of the TCR beta families, the public ones yielded a cumulative frequency that identified carriers of CMV plus the relevant HLA. In two of eight donors, the top clonotype was HLA-C-restricted CMV-specific.

The CDR3 contains 13 residues. Per the germline V gene, CDR1 is SEHNR and CDR2 is FQNEAQ (reference sequence). Trimming took 3 bases from V and 5 from J, leaving 8 bases between them. TCRdb itself ran the reads through MiXCR, one entry per CDR3 protein. The data contain about 250,000 distinct CDR3 sequences, about 12% of them singletons. Ten or more counts support this clonotype. Its antigen is not known. The V and J genes are TRBV7-9 and TRBJ1-5, with D hard to call. The sequenced sample consisted of PBMCs. The receptor was isolated from a human donor in good health (CMV status not recorded). Some clones in this sample may be carry-over from other donors' samples. CDR3 loop: CASSFGGDQPQHF. The CDR3 coding sequence is TGTGCCAGCAGCTTCGGAGGAGATCAGCCCCAGCATTTT.